The TCR beta chain described here comes from a study of regulatory T cells in long-lasting Graves disease. The J segment lost 9 bases and the V segment lost 3 bases, leaving 9 bases of the junction unmatched. The CDR3 spans 15 residues. Germline lookup yields CDR1 WNHNN and CDR2 SYGVQD (reference sequence). Construction of the TCR beta libraries employed iRepertoire HTBI primers in conjunction with Arm-PCR of CDR3 regions. TCRdb re-called the multiplex PCR reads through MiXCR, storing one row per CDR3 protein. The sample consists of about 540,000 distinct CDR3 sequences, about 13% of them appearing once. This clonotype was observed at least ten times. What it recognizes is unknown. Study-level results: Persistent Graves' patients had lower TCR diversity than newly diagnosed ones. Relative to new patients (approximately 1,000), persistent patients exhibited greater sharing of public clonotypes (about 3,000).

Time point in this sample: newly diagnosed GD, antithyroid drugs for less than 3 months. RNA extracted from PBMCs served as the sequencing template. These data were also filed under a second study, of T cells in Graves' hyperthyroidism and ophthalmopathy. As that study records: HTBI primers were used for first-round RT-PCR of the TCR CDR3.

The material sequenced was peripheral blood mononuclear cells (PBMCs), taken at new diagnosis, from a patient treated with antithyroid drugs. This TCR came from a man aged 25 to 40 with Graves disease. The chain recombines TRBV10-1 with TRBJ2-5, with TRBD2 matching 11 bases. The CDR3: CASSDGLAGLEAQYF. CDR3 bases: TGCGCCAGCAGTGACGGACTAGCGGGCCTGGAGGCCCAGTACTTC.